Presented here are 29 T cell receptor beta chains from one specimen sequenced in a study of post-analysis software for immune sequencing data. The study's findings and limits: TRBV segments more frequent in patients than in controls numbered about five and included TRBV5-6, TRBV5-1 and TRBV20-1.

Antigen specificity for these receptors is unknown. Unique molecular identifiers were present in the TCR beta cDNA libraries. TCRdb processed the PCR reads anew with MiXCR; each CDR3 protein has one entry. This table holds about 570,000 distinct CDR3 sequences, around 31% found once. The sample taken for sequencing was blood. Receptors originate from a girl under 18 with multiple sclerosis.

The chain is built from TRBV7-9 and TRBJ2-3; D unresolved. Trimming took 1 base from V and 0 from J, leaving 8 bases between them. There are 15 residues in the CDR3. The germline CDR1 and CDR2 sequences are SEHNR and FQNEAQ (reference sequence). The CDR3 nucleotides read TGTGCCAGCAGCTTAGAGGCCTCTAGCACAGATACGCAGTATTTT. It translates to CASSLEASSTDTQYF.

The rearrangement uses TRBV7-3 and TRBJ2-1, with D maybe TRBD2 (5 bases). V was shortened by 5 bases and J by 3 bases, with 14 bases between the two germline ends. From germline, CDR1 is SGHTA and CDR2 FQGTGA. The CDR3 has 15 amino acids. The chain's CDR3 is CASSPLGRGYNEQFF. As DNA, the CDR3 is TGTGCCAGCAGCCCCCTAGGGAGAGGCTACAATGAGCAGTTCTTC.

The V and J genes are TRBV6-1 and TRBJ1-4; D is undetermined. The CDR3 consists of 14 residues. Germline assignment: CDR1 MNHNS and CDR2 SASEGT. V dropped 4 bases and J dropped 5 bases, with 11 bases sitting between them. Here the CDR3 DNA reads TGTGCCAGCAGTGCCGGCGGCTGGAATGAAAAACTGTTTTTT. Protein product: CASSAGGWNEKLFF.

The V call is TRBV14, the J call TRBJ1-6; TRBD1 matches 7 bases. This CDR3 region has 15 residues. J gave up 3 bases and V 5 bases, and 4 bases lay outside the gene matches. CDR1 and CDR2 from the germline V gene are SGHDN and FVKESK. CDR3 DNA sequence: TGTGCCAGCAGCTATCACAGGGGCTATAATTCACCCCTCCACTTT. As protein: CASSYHRGYNSPLHF.

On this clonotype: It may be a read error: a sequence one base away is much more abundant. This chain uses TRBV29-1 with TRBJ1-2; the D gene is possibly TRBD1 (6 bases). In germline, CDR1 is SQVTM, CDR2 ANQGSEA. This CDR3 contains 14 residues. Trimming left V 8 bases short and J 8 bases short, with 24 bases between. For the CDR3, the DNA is TGCAGCCATCGGGGGGCAGGGCGTAATAAAGGCTACACCTTC. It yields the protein CSHRGAGRNKGYTF.

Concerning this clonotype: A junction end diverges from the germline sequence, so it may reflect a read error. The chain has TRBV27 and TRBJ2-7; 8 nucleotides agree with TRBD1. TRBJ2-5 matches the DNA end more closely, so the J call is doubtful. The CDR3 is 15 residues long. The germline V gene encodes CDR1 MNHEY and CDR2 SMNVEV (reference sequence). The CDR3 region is CVSSLSTGAGETQYF. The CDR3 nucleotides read TGTGTCAGCAGTTTATCGACAGGGGCGGGGGAGACCCAGTACTTC.

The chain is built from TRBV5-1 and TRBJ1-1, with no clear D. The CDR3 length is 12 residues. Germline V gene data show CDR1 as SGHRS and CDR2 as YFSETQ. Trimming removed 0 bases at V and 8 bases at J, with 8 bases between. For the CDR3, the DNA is TGCGCCAGCAGCTTGGTCGGAGGGGAAGCTTTCTTT. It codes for CASSLVGGEAFF.

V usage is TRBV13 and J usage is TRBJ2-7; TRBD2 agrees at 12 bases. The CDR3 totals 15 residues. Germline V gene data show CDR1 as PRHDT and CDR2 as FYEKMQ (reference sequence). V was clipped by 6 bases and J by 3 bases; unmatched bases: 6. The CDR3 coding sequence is TGTGCCAGCAGTCGGCGACTAGCGGGAGTCTACGAGCAGTACTTC. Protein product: CASSRRLAGVYEQYF.

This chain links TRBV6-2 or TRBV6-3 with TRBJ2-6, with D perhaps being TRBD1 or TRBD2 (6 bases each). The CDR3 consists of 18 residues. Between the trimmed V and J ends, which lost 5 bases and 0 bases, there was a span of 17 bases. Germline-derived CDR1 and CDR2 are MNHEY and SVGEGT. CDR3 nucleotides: TGTGCCAGCAGTAAATTCGGGGGCAAGTCCTCTGGGGCCAACGTCCTGACTTTC. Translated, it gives CASSKFGGKSSGANVLTF.

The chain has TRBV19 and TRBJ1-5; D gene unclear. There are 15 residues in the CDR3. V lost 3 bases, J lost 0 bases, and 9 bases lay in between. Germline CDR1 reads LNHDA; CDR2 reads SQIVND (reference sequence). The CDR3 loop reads CASSIGHHSNQPQHF. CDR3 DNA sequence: TGTGCCAGTAGTATTGGGCATCATAGCAATCAGCCCCAGCATTTT.

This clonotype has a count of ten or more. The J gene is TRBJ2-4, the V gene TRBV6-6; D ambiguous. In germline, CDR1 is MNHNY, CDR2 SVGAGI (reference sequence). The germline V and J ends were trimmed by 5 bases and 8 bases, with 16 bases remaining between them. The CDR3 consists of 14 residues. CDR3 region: CASSLDFRGDIQYF. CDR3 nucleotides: TGTGCCAGCAGTCTGGATTTTCGCGGTGACATTCAGTACTTC.

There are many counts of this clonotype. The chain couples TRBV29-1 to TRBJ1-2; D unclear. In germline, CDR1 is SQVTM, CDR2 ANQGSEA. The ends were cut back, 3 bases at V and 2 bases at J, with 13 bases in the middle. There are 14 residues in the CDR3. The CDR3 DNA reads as TGCAGCGTTGAGAGGCCATACCCGAACTATGGCTACACCTTC. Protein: CSVERPYPNYGYTF. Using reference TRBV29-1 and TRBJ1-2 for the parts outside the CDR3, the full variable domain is SAVISQKPSRDICQRGTSLTIQCQVDSQVTMMFWYRQQPGQSLTLIATANQGSEATYESGFVIDKFPISRPNLTFSTLTVSNMSPEDSSIYLCSVERPYPNYGYTFGSGTRLTVV.

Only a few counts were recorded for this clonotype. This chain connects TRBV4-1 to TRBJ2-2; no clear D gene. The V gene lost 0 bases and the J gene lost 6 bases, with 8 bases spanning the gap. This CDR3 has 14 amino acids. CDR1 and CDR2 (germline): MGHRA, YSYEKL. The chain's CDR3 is CASSQDLRSGELFF. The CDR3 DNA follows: TGCGCCAGCAGCCAAGATCTGCGGTCCGGGGAGCTGTTTTTT.

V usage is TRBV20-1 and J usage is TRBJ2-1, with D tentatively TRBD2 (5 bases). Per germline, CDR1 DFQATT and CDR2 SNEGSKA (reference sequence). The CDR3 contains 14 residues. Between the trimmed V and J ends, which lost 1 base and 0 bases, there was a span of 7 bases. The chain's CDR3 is CSARARGSYNEQFF. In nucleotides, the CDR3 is TGCAGTGCTAGAGCCCGGGGCTCCTACAATGAGCAGTTCTTC.

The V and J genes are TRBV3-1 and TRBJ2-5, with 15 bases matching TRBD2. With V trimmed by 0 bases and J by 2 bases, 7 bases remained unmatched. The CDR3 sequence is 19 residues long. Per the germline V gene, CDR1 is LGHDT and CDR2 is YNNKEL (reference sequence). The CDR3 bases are TGTGCCAGCAGCCAAGATGGACTAGCGGGGGGGGATCGTCAAGAGACCCAGTACTTC. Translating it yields CASSQDGLAGGDRQETQYF.

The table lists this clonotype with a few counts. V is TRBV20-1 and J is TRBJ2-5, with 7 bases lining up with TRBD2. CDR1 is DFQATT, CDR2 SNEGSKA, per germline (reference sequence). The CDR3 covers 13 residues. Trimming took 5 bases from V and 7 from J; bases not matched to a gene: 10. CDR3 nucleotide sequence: TGCAGTGCTCATGGGGGGGGGACGGGGACCCAGTACTTC. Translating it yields CSAHGGGTGTQYF.

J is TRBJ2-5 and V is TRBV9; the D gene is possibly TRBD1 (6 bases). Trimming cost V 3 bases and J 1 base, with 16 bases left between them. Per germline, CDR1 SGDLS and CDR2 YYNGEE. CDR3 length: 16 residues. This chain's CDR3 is CASSADPTGRQETQYF. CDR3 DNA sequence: TGTGCCAGCAGCGCCGACCCAACAGGGCGCCAAGAGACCCAGTACTTC.

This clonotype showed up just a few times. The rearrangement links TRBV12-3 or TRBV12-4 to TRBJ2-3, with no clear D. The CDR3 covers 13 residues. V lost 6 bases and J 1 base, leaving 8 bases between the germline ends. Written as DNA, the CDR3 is TGTGCCAGCAGAATTACGGGCACAGATACGCAGTATTTT. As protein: CASRITGTDTQYF.

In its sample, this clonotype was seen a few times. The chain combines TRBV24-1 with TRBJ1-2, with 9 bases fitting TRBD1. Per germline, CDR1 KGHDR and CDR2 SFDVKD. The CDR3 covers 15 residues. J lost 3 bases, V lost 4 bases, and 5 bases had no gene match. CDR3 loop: CATSDTRTGDYGYTF. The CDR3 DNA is TGTGCCACCAGTGACACCCGGACAGGGGACTATGGCTACACCTTC.

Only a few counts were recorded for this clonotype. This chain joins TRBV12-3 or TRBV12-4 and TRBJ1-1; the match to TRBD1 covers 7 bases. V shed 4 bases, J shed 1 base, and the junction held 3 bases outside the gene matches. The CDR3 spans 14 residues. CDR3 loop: CASSWGQTNTEAFF. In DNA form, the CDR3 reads TGTGCCAGCAGTTGGGGACAGACGAACACTGAAGCTTTCTTT.

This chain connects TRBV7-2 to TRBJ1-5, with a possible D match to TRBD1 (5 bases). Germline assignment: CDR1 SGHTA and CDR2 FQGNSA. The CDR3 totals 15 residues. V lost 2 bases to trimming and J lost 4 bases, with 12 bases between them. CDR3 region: CASSLFQGLNQPQHF. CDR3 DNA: TGTGCCAGCAGCTTATTTCAGGGATTAAATCAGCCCCAGCATTTT. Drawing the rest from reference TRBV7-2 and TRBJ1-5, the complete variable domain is GAGVSQSPSNKVTEKGKDVELRCDPISGHTALYWYRQSLGQGLEFLIYFQGNSAPDKSGLPSDRFSAERTGGSVSTLTIQRTQQEDSAVYLCASSLFQGLNQPQHFGDGTRLSIL.

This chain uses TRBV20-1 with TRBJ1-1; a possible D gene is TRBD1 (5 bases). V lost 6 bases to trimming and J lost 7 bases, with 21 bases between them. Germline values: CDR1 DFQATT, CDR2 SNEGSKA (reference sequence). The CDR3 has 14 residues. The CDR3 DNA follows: TGCAGTGCGAGGCCCAAGCCGGGGGTCGGTGAAGCTTTCTTT. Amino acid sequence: CSARPKPGVGEAFF.

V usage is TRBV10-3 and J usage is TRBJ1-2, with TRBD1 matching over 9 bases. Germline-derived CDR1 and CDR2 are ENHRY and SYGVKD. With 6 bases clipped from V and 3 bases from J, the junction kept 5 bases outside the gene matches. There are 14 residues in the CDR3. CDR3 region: CAIRGTGMDYGYTF. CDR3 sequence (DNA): TGTGCCATCAGAGGGACAGGGATGGACTATGGCTACACCTTC.

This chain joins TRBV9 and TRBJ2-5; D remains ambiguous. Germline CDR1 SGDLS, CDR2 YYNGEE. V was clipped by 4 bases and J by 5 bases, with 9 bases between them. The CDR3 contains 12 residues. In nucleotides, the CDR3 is TGTGCCAGCAGCCCCGTCGGTGAGACCCAGTACTTC. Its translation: CASSPVGETQYF.

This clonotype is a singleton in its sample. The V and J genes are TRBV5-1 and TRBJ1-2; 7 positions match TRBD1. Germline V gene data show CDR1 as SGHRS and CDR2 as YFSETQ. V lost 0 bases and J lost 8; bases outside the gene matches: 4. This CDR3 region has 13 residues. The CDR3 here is CASSLDAGGGYTF. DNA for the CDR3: TGCGCCAGCAGCTTGGATGCAGGGGGGGGCTACACCTTC.

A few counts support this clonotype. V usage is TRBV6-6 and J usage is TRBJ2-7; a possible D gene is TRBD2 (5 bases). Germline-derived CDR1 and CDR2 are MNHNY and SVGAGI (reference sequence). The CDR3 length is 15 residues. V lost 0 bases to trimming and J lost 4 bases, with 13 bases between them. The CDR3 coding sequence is TGTGCCAGCAGTTACTCACTGACAAGAGGGTACGAGCAGTACTTC. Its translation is CASSYSLTRGYEQYF.

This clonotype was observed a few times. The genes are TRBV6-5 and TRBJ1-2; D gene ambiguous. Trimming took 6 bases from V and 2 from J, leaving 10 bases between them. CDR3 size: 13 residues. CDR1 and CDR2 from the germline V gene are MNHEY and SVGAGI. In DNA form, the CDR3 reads TGTGCCAGCAGGCACGGGGAGAACTATGGCTACACCTTC. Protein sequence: CASRHGENYGYTF.

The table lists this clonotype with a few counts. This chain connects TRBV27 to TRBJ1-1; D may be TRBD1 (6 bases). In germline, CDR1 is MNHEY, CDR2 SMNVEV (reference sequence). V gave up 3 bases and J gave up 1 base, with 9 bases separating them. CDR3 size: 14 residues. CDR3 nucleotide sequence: TGTGCCAGCAGTTTCTCAGGGGCGAACACTGAAGCTTTCTTT. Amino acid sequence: CASSFSGANTEAFF.

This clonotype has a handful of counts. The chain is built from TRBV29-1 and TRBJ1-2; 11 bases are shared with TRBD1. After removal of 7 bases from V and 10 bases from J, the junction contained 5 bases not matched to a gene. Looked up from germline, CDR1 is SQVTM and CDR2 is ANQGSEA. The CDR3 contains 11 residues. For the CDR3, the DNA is TGCAGCGCCCGGACAGGGGGCTTCTACACCTTC. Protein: CSARTGGFYTF.